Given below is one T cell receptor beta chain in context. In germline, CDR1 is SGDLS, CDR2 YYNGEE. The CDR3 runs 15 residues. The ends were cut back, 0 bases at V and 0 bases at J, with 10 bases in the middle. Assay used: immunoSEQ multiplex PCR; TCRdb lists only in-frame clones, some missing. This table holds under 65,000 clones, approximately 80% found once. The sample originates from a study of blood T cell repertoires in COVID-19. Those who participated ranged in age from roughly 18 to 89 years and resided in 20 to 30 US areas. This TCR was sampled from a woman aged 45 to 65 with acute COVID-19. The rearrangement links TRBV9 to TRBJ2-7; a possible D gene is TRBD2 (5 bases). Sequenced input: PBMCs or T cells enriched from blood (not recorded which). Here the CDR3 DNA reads TGTGCCAGCAGCGTAGGATCGGGGAGCTCCTACGAGCAGTACTTC. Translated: CASSVGSGSSYEQYF.